A selection of T cell receptor beta chains follows, all from one sample in a study of blood T cells in healthy people across ages. TCRdb recomputed calls from the 5' RACE reads with MiXCR, one row per CDR3 protein. The repertoire holds roughly 1.9 million distinct CDR3 sequences, around 40% seen once, with roughly 23% in the top ten. The material sequenced was blood. The receptors shown here come from a human donor in good health. CDR3s include the opening cysteine and the closing phenylalanine or tryptophan. Each record gives: D gene, J gene, clone size, V gene, CDR3 DNA, CDR3 protein. A D gene is named only where the DNA matches it firmly. Clone size appears in some rows only: once, few, many, or a class for an expanded clone.

D gene: TRBD2
J gene: TRBJ2-1
clone size: NA
V gene: TRBV5-6
CDR3 DNA: TGTGCCAGCAAACCGGGGGGGCCGGATGAGCAGTTCTTC
CDR3 protein: CASKPGGPDEQFF

D gene: NA
J gene: TRBJ2-7
clone size: NA
V gene: TRBV28
CDR3 DNA: TGTGCCAGCAGCCGCAGTCCTGAAACCTACGAGCAGTACTTC
CDR3 protein: CASSRSPETYEQYF

D gene: NA
J gene: TRBJ2-7
clone size: few
V gene: TRBV15
CDR3 DNA: TGTGCCACCAGCAGAGAAAGACAGGTAACCTACGAGCAGTACTTC
CDR3 protein: CATSRERQVTYEQYF

D gene: TRBD1
J gene: TRBJ1-6
clone size: NA
V gene: TRBV5-1
CDR3 DNA: TGCGCCAGCACCGCCACAGGGGTCTTAAATTCACCCCTCCACTTT
CDR3 protein: CASTATGVLNSPLHF

D gene: NA
J gene: TRBJ1-2
clone size: NA
V gene: TRBV28
CDR3 DNA: TGTGCCAGCAGTCCCGGAGGGTGGGATGGCTACACCTTC
CDR3 protein: CASSPGGWDGYTF

D gene: TRBD2
J gene: TRBJ2-7
clone size: few
V gene: TRBV12-3/TRBV12-4
CDR3 DNA: TGTGCCAGCAGTTTACCTAGCGGGAGCTCCTACGAGCAGTACTTC
CDR3 protein: CASSLPSGSSYEQYF

D gene: NA
J gene: TRBJ2-7
clone size: NA
V gene: TRBV20-1
CDR3 DNA: TGCAGTGCTAGAGAAGGGACGTCGAGCTCCTACGAGCAGTACTTC
CDR3 protein: CSAREGTSSSYEQYF

D gene: TRBD1
J gene: TRBJ2-7
clone size: few
V gene: TRBV5-5
CDR3 DNA: TGTGCCAGCAGCTTGAGGGGGCAGTACGAGCAGTACTTC
CDR3 protein: CASSLRGQYEQYF

D gene: NA
J gene: TRBJ2-2
clone size: NA
V gene: TRBV10-3
CDR3 DNA: TGTGCCATCAGTGAAGGGGCTTTCGCGAACACCGGGGAGCTGTTTTTT
CDR3 protein: CAISEGAFANTGELFF

D gene: NA
J gene: TRBJ1-4
clone size: NA
V gene: TRBV20-1
CDR3 DNA: TGCAGTGCTGGGTCAGCAACTAATGAAAAACTGTTTTTT
CDR3 protein: CSAGSATNEKLFF

D gene: TRBD2
J gene: TRBJ2-5
clone size: many
V gene: TRBV12-3/TRBV12-4
CDR3 DNA: TGTGCCAGCAGTTTAGCGGGGGGGAAAGAGACCCAGTACTTC
CDR3 protein: CASSLAGGKETQYF

D gene: NA
J gene: TRBJ2-1
clone size: few
V gene: TRBV6-2/TRBV6-3
CDR3 DNA: TGTGCCAGCAGTACCTACCGGTCGGACCGGTCCTCCTACAATGAGCAGTTCTTC
CDR3 protein: CASSTYRSDRSSYNEQFF

D gene: NA
J gene: TRBJ2-3
clone size: NA
V gene: TRBV20-1
CDR3 DNA: TGCAGTCTTGGCACTAGCACAGATACGCAGTATTTT
CDR3 protein: CSLGTSTDTQYF

D gene: TRBD1
J gene: TRBJ1-5
clone size: NA
V gene: TRBV5-8
CDR3 DNA: TGTGCCAGCAAATCCCGGGACAGGGGCGTTCAGCCCCAGCATTTT
CDR3 protein: CASKSRDRGVQPQHF

D gene: NA
J gene: TRBJ2-5
clone size: NA
V gene: TRBV5-1
CDR3 DNA: TGCGCCAGCAGCTTGGCGGCCCCGCCCTCCCAAGAGACCCAGTACTTC
CDR3 protein: CASSLAAPPSQETQYF

D gene: NA
J gene: TRBJ1-3
clone size: NA
V gene: TRBV7-6
CDR3 DNA: TGTGCCAGCAGCTTAAAGCCAGGGTTGGCTGGAAACACCATATATTTT
CDR3 protein: CASSLKPGLAGNTIYF

D gene: NA
J gene: TRBJ1-2
clone size: few
V gene: TRBV12-3/TRBV12-4
CDR3 DNA: TGTGCCAGCAGTCCAGGGGCGAATGATAACTATGGCTACACCTTC
CDR3 protein: CASSPGANDNYGYTF

D gene: TRBD2
J gene: TRBJ2-1
clone size: few
V gene: TRBV4-1
CDR3 DNA: TGCGCCAGCAGCCAAGATTTACGCGGGGGGTTCAATGAGCAGTTCTTC
CDR3 protein: CASSQDLRGGFNEQFF

D gene: NA
J gene: TRBJ2-7
clone size: few
V gene: TRBV6-6
CDR3 DNA: TGTGCCAGCAGTCGTCCCAGGGCGGTCGAGCAGTACTTC
CDR3 protein: CASSRPRAVEQYF

D gene: TRBD1
J gene: TRBJ2-7
clone size: few
V gene: TRBV5-4
CDR3 DNA: TGTGCCAGCAGCTTGGTGGGGGACAGGGGCTGCGAGCAGTACTTC
CDR3 protein: CASSLVGDRGCEQYF

D gene: NA
J gene: TRBJ1-1
clone size: few
V gene: TRBV29-1
CDR3 DNA: TGCAGCGTTGAGGGGGGTATCAACACTGAAGCTTTCTTT
CDR3 protein: CSVEGGINTEAFF

D gene: NA
J gene: TRBJ2-3
clone size: few
V gene: TRBV2
CDR3 DNA: TGTGCCAGCAGCGAAGGGGGGTTTCGGGGGATCACAGATACGCAGTATTTT
CDR3 protein: CASSEGGFRGITDTQYF

D gene: NA
J gene: TRBJ2-7
clone size: NA
V gene: TRBV28
CDR3 DNA: TGTGCCAGCCTGTCCAGGGGACCCCTCGAGCAGTACTTC
CDR3 protein: CASLSRGPLEQYF

D gene: NA
J gene: TRBJ2-1
clone size: once
V gene: TRBV5-5
CDR3 DNA: TGTGCCAGCAGCTTTACTGGCCCAGATCGGTTCAGGGGCTACAATGAGCAGTTCTTC
CDR3 protein: CASSFTGPDRFRGYNEQFF

D gene: TRBD1
J gene: TRBJ1-6
clone size: NA
V gene: TRBV30
CDR3 DNA: TGTGCCTGGAGTCCCGGGACAGGGAGCTCACCCCTCCACTTT
CDR3 protein: CAWSPGTGSSPLHF

D gene: NA
J gene: TRBJ2-1
clone size: once
V gene: TRBV7-8
CDR3 DNA: TGTGCCAGCAGACTGAAAGGCGAGCAGTTCTTC
CDR3 protein: CASRLKGEQFF

D gene: NA
J gene: TRBJ2-4
clone size: few
V gene: TRBV5-1
CDR3 DNA: TGCGCCAGCAGCTTGAATCCAGGGGGGAACATTCAGTACTTC
CDR3 protein: CASSLNPGGNIQYF

D gene: TRBD1
J gene: TRBJ1-2
clone size: NA
V gene: TRBV5-6
CDR3 DNA: TGTGCCAGCAGCTCGACAGGGGGGCTACGAAATGGCTACACCTTC
CDR3 protein: CASSSTGGLRNGYTF

D gene: NA
J gene: TRBJ1-2
clone size: once
V gene: TRBV27
CDR3 DNA: TGTGCCAGCAGTTCTAAGCCCTACAGGGTAGGAGGCTACACCTTC
CDR3 protein: CASSSKPYRVGGYTF

D gene: NA
J gene: TRBJ2-7
clone size: NA
V gene: TRBV20-1
CDR3 DNA: TGCAGTGCTAGAGATAGGGTAAAGGGATCCTCCGCCGTGCAGTACTTC
CDR3 protein: CSARDRVKGSSAVQYF

D gene: NA
J gene: TRBJ2-1
clone size: NA
V gene: TRBV7-2
CDR3 DNA: TGTGCCAGCAGCTTAGAGAGTCTCTCCTACAATGAGCAGTTCTTC
CDR3 protein: CASSLESLSYNEQFF

D gene: NA
J gene: TRBJ2-6
clone size: few
V gene: TRBV4-3
CDR3 DNA: TGCGCCAGCAGCCAATCTGGTTTCTCTGGGGCCAACGTCCTGACTTTC
CDR3 protein: CASSQSGFSGANVLTF

D gene: TRBD1
J gene: TRBJ1-1
clone size: few
V gene: TRBV6-5
CDR3 DNA: TGTGCCAGCAGGACACAGGGGGCGAACACTGAAGCTTTCTTT
CDR3 protein: CASRTQGANTEAFF

D gene: TRBD2
J gene: TRBJ2-1
clone size: NA
V gene: TRBV3-1
CDR3 DNA: TGTGCCAGCAGCCGTAGAGAGCGGGGGCCCTACAATGAGCAGTTCTTC
CDR3 protein: CASSRRERGPYNEQFF

D gene: TRBD1
J gene: TRBJ1-2
clone size: few
V gene: TRBV7-8
CDR3 DNA: TGTGCCAGCAGCCCCCCAGGGGGCGCGGGTGGCTACACCTTC
CDR3 protein: CASSPPGGAGGYTF

D gene: NA
J gene: TRBJ1-5
clone size: NA
V gene: TRBV6-5
CDR3 DNA: TGTGCCAGCAGCTCCACAGGCCTCGGGCAGCCCCAGCATTTT
CDR3 protein: CASSSTGLGQPQHF

D gene: TRBD2
J gene: TRBJ2-3
clone size: NA
V gene: TRBV20-1
CDR3 DNA: TGCAGTGCTAAATCCCAGGGTGTAGCGGGGGGAGTTTGGGATACGCAGTATTTT
CDR3 protein: CSAKSQGVAGGVWDTQYF

D gene: NA
J gene: TRBJ2-3
clone size: NA
V gene: TRBV24-1
CDR3 DNA: TGTGCCACCAGTGATTTCCCTGGGGATACGCAGTATTTT
CDR3 protein: CATSDFPGDTQYF

D gene: TRBD2
J gene: TRBJ2-1
clone size: NA
V gene: TRBV12-3/TRBV12-4
CDR3 DNA: TGTGCCAGCAAAATTAGCGGGGGGGACATAGCTGAGCAGTTCTTC
CDR3 protein: CASKISGGDIAEQFF

D gene: NA
J gene: TRBJ2-7
clone size: NA
V gene: TRBV11-2
CDR3 DNA: TGTGCCAGCAGCCGCAACCGCGGACGCTACGGGCAGTACTTC
CDR3 protein: CASSRNRGRYGQYF

D gene: NA
J gene: TRBJ1-5
clone size: NA
V gene: TRBV4-2
CDR3 DNA: TGTGCCAGCAGCCAAGATTGGCAGGGTAATCAGCCCCAGCATTTT
CDR3 protein: CASSQDWQGNQPQHF

D gene: NA
J gene: TRBJ1-1
clone size: many
V gene: TRBV6-2/TRBV6-3
CDR3 DNA: TGTGCCAGCACAGGGGTGAACACTGAAGCTTTCTTT
CDR3 protein: CASTGVNTEAFF

D gene: NA
J gene: TRBJ2-7
clone size: NA
V gene: TRBV18
CDR3 DNA: TGTGCCAGCTCACCACCTCCAGGGGCCTACGAGCAGTACTTC
CDR3 protein: CASSPPPGAYEQYF

D gene: NA
J gene: TRBJ1-2
clone size: few
V gene: TRBV20-1
CDR3 DNA: TGCAGTGCTAGAGATGGGAGGGGTGGCTACACCTTC
CDR3 protein: CSARDGRGGYTF

D gene: TRBD1
J gene: TRBJ1-2
clone size: NA
V gene: TRBV4-1
CDR3 DNA: TGCGCCAGCAGCCAAGACGGGGACAGGCTTATCTATGGCTACACCTTC
CDR3 protein: CASSQDGDRLIYGYTF

D gene: NA
J gene: TRBJ2-5
clone size: few
V gene: TRBV28
CDR3 DNA: TGTGCCAGCAGTTTAGTTGCCCCCGAAGAGACCCAGTACTTC
CDR3 protein: CASSLVAPEETQYF

D gene: TRBD2
J gene: TRBJ2-3
clone size: NA
V gene: TRBV12-3/TRBV12-4
CDR3 DNA: TGTGCCAGCAGTCAACCCGGACTGCGGGGGACAGATACGCAGTATTTT
CDR3 protein: CASSQPGLRGTDTQYF

D gene: NA
J gene: TRBJ1-2
clone size: NA
V gene: TRBV12-3/TRBV12-4
CDR3 DNA: TGTGCCAGCAATCATGGGGACTTAGCTAACTATGGCTACACCTTC
CDR3 protein: CASNHGDLANYGYTF